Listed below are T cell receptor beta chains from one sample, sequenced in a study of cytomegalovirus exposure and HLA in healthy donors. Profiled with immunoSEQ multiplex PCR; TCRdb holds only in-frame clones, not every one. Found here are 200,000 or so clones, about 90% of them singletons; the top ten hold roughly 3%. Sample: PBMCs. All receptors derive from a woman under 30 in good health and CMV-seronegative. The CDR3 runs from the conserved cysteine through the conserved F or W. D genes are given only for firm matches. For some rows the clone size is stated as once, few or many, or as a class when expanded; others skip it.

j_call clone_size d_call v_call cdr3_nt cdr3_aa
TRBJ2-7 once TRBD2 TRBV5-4 TGTGCCAGCAGCTTGGGGGGGGAGGGATTCTACGAGCAGTACTTC CASSLGGEGFYEQYF
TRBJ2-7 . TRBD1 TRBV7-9 TGTGCCAGCAGCTCAACACAGGGGTTCTCCTACGAGCAGTACTTC CASSSTQGFSYEQYF
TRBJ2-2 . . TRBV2 TGTGCCAGCAGTTTAAACACCGGGGAGCTGTTTTTT CASSLNTGELFF
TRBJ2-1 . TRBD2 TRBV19 TGTGCCAGTACCCCTAGCGGGAGATCCTACAATGAGCAGTTCTTC CASTPSGRSYNEQFF
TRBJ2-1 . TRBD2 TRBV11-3 TGTGCCAGCAGCTTAAAAAAGGAAGAGCGGGGCTCCTACAATGAGCAGTTCTTC CASSLKKEERGSYNEQFF
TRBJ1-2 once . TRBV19 TGTGCCAGTAAGACGGGGAACTATGGCTACACCTTC CASKTGNYGYTF
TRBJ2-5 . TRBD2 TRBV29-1 TGCAGCGTTGAGCCGGGTAGCGGGAGGGCCCGAGAGACCCAGTACTTC CSVEPGSGRARETQYF
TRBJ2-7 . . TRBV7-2 TGTGCCAGCAGCTTGTCGACGGGGGGCCGTGCCGAGCAGTACTTC CASSLSTGGRAEQYF
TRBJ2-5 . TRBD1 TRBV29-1 TGCAGCGTCAACAGGGGGCGAACCCAGTACTTC CSVNRGRTQYF
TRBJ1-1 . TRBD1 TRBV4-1 TGCGCCAGCAGCCAGCCGGGACAGAAGAACACTGAAGCTTTCTTT CASSQPGQKNTEAFF
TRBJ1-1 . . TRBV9 TGTGCCAGCAGCGTAACGAGGGTAGGCACTGAAGCTTTCTTT CASSVTRVGTEAFF
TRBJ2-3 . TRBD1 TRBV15 TGTGCCACCAGCGGAGAGCTGAGAAGACAGGGGATCGCGACAGATACGCAGTATTTT CATSGELRRQGIATDTQYF
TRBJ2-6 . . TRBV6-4 TGTGCCAGCAGTGCCTCGACCAGGGCTGGGGCCAACGTCCTGACTTTC CASSASTRAGANVLTF
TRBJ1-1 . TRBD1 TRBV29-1 TGCAGCGTGGCCGGGACAGGGGAGCGTGCTTTCTTT CSVAGTGERAFF
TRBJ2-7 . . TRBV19 TGTGCCAGTAGTATCCAAACTAGCTCCTACGAGCAGTACTTC CASSIQTSSYEQYF
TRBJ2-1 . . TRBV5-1 TGCGCCAGCAGCTACCTAGGTGAGCAGTTCTTC CASSYLGEQFF
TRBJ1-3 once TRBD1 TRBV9 TGTGCCAGCAGCGAGACAGGGAGCCGAAACACCATATATTTT CASSETGSRNTIYF
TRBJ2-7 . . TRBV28 TGTGCCAGCGAGGACAAGCTCTACGAGCAGTACTTC CASEDKLYEQYF
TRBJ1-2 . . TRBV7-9 TGTGCCAGCAGCTTAGTTCCTCTGGGCTCCCTTAACTATGGCTACACCTTC CASSLVPLGSLNYGYTF
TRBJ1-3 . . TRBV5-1 TGCGCCAGCAGCTTGAATGCAAGGGGTATTGGAAACACCATATATTTT CASSLNARGIGNTIYF
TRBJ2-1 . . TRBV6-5 TGTGCCAGCAGTTCCGGGAAGGGAGGCTCCTACAATGAGCAGTTCTTC CASSSGKGGSYNEQFF
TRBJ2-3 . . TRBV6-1 TGTGCCAGCAGAATTTCCAGGGTCACAGATACGCAGTATTTT CASRISRVTDTQYF
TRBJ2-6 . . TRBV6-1 TGTGCCAGCAGTGCCACAGGTTTCTCTGGGGCCAACGTCCTGACTTTC CASSATGFSGANVLTF
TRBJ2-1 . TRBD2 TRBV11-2 TGTGCCAGCAGCCAAGGACTAGCGGGAAGGAGTGAGCAGTTCTTC CASSQGLAGRSEQFF
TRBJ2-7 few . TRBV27 TGTGCCAGCAGTTTTACTCCTAGCTCCTACGAGCAGTACTTC CASSFTPSSYEQYF